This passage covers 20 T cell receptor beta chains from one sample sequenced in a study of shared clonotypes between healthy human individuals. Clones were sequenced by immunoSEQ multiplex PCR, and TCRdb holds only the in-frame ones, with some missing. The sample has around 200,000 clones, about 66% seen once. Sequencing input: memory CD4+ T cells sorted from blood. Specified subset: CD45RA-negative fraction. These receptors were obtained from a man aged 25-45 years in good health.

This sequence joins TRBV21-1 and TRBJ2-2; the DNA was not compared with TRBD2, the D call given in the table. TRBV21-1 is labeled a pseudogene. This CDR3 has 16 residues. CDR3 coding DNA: TGTGCCAGCAGCAAGTTATACGGGGGACGGACCGGGGAGCTGTTTTTT. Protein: CASSKLYGGRTGELFF.

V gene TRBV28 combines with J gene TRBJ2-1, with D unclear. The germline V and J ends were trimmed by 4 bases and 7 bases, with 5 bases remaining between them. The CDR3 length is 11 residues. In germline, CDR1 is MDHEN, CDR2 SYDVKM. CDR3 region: CASSSPNEQFF. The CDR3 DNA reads TGTGCCAGCAGTTCCCCAAATGAGCAGTTCTTC.

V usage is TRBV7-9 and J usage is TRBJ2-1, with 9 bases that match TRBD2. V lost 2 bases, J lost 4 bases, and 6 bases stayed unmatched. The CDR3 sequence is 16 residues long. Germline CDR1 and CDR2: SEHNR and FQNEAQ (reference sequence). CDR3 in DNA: TGTGCCAGCAGCTTATGGTTAGCGGGAGAGTACAATGAGCAGTTCTTC. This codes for CASSLWLAGEYNEQFF. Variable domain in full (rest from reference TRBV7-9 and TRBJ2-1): DTGVSQNPRHKITKRGQNVTFRCDPISEHNRLYWYRQTLGQGPEFLTYFQNEAQLEKSRLLSDRFSAERPKGSFSTLEIQRTEQGDSAMYLCASSLWLAGEYNEQFFGPGTRLTVL.

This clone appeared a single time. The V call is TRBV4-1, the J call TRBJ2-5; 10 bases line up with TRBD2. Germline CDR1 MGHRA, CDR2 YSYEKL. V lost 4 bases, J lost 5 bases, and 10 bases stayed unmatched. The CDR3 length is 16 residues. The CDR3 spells CASSPRKREGSETQYF. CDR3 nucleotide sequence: TGCGCCAGCAGCCCGCGAAAGCGGGAGGGGTCGGAGACCCAGTACTTC.

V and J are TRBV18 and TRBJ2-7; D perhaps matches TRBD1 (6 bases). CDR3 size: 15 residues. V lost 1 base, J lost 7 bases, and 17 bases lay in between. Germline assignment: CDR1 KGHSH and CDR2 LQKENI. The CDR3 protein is CASSPRQAILEEQYF. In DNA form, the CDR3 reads TGTGCCAGCTCACCACGACAGGCCATCTTAGAGGAGCAGTACTTC.

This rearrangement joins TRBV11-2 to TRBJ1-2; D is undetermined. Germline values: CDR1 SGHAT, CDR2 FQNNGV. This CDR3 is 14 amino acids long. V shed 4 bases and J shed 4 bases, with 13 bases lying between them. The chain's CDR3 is CASSSRPGAYGYTF. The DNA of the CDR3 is TGTGCCAGCAGCTCCCGACCAGGAGCCTATGGCTACACCTTC.

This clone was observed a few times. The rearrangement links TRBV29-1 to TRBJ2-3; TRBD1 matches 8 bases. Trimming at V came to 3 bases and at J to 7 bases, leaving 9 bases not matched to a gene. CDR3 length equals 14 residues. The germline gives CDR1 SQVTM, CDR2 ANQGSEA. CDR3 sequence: CSVEGGQGANTQYF. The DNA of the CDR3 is TGCAGCGTTGAGGGTGGCCAGGGGGCAAATACGCAGTATTTT.

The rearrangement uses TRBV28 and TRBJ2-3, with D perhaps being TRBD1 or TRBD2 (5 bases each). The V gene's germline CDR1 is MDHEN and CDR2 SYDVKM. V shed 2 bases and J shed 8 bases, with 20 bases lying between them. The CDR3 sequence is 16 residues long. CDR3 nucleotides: TGTGCCAGCAGTTTAATAGGGACGAGTCTGGGAGTTACGCAGTATTTT. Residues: CASSLIGTSLGVTQYF.

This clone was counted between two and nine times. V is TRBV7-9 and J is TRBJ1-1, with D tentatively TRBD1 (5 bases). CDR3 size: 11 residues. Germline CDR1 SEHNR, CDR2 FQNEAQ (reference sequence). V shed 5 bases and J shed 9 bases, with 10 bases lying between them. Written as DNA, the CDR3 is TGTGCCAGCAGCCCTGCGGGACAAGCTTTCTTT. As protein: CASSPAGQAFF.

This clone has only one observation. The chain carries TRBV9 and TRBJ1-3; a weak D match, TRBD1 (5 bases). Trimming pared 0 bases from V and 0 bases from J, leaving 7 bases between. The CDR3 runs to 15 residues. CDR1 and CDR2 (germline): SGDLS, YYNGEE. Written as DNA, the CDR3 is TGTGCCAGCAGCGTAGGAGGGGACTCTGGAAACACCATATATTTT. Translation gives CASSVGGDSGNTIYF.

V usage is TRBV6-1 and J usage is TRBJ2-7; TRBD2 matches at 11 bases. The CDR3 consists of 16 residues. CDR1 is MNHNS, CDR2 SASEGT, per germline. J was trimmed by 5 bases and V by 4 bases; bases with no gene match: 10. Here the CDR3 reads CASSGATSGRTHEQYF. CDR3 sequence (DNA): TGTGCCAGCAGTGGGGCTACTAGCGGGAGAACCCACGAGCAGTACTTC.

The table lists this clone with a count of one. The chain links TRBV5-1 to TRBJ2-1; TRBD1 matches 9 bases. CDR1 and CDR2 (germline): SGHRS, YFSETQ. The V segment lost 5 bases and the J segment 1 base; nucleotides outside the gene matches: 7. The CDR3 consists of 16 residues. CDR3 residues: CASRVEQGASYNEQFF. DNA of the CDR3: TGCGCCAGCAGGGTTGAACAGGGGGCGTCCTACAATGAGCAGTTCTTC.

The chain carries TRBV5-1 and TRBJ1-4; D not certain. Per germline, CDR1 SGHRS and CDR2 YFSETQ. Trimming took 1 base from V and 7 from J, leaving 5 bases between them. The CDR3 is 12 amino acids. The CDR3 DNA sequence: TGCGCCAGCAGCTTGAATGGTGAAAAACTGTTTTTT. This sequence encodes CASSLNGEKLFF.

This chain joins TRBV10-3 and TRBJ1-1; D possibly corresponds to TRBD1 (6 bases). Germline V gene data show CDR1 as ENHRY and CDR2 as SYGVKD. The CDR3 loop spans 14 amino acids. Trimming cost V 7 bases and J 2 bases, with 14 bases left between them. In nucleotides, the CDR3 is TGTGCCATCAATTACCGGGACACAAACACTGAAGCTTTCTTT. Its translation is CAINYRDTNTEAFF.

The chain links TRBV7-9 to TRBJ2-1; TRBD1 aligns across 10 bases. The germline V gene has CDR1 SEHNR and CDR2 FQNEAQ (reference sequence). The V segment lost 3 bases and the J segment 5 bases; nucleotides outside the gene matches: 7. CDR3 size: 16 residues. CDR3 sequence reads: CASSFGQGGGDNEQFF. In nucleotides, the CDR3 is TGTGCCAGCAGCTTCGGACAGGGGGGAGGTGACAATGAGCAGTTCTTC.

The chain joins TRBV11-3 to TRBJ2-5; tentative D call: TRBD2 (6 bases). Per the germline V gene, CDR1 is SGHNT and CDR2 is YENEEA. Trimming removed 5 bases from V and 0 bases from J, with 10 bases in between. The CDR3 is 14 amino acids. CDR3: CASSLGGDQETQYF. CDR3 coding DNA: TGTGCCAGCAGCCTGGGGGGAGACCAAGAGACCCAGTACTTC.

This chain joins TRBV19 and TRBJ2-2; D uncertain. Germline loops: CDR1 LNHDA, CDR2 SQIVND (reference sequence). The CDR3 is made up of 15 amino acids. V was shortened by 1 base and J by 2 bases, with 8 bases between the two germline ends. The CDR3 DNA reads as TGTGCCAGTAGTATAGGTAACATTAACACCGGGGAGCTGTTTTTT. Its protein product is CASSIGNINTGELFF.

CDR3 residues: CASRSYGTVGEKLFF. The CDR3 nucleotides are TGTGCCAGCAGATCATACGGGACAGTCGGAGAAAAACTGTTTTTT. V is TRBV27 and J is TRBJ1-4, with 7 bases fitting TRBD1. The CDR3 contains 15 residues. The trim removed 6 bases at V and 8 bases at J, leaving 12 bases unmatched. In germline, CDR1 is MNHEY, CDR2 SMNVEV (reference sequence).

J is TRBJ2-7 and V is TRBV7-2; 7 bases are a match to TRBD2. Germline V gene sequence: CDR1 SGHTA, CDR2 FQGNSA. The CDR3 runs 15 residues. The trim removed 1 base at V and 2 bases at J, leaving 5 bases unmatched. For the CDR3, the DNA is TGTGCCAGCAGCTTAGTTGTGGGAGGGCCCTACGAGCAGTACTTC. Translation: CASSLVVGGPYEQYF. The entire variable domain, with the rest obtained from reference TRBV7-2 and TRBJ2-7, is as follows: GAGVSQSPSNKVTEKGKDVELRCDPISGHTALYWYRQSLGQGLEFLIYFQGNSAPDKSGLPSDRFSAERTGGSVSTLTIQRTQQEDSAVYLCASSLVVGGPYEQYFGPGTRLTVT.

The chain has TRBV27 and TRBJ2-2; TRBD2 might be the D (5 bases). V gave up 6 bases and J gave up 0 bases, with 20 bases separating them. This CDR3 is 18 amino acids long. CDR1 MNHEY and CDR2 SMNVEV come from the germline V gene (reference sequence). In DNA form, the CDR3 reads TGTGCCAGCAGACCCACCCCCCTGGCGGGTTCGAACACCGGGGAGCTGTTTTTT. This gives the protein CASRPTPLAGSNTGELFF.